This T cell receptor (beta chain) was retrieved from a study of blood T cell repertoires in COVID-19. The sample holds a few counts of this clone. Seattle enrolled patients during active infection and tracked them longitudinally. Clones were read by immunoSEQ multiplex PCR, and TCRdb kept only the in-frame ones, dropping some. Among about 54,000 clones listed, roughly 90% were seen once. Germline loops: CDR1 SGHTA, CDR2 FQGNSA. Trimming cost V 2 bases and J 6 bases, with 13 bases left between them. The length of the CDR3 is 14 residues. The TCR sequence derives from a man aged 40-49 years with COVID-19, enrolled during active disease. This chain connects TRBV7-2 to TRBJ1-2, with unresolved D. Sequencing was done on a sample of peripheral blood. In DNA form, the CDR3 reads TGTGCCAGCAGCTTATCGGCAGCCCTAGATGGCTACACCTTC. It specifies CASSLSAALDGYTF.